Below are 27 T cell receptor beta chains sequenced from a single sample in a study of shared clonotypes between healthy human individuals. Sequencing was performed with immunoSEQ multiplex PCR; in TCRdb, only in-frame clones are kept and a portion is missing. The sample lists hundreds of thousands of clones; 73% were seen once. Sequencing used memory CD4+ T cells sorted from blood. As for subset: CD45RA-negative fraction. The origin of the receptors is a woman aged 25 to 39 in good health.

The chain combines TRBV12-2 with TRBJ2-7; the DNA was not used to check the table's D call, TRBD2. TRBV12-2 is a pseudogene. The CDR3 totals 17 residues. The CDR3 is CASRLAGSGRDSYEQYF. In DNA form, the CDR3 reads TGTGCAAGTCGCTTAGCCGGGAGCGGGAGGGACTCCTACGAGCAGTACTTC.

The chain recombines TRBV28 with TRBJ1-1; D remains unclear. The germline V and J ends were trimmed by 6 bases and 1 base, with 12 bases remaining between them. The CDR3 is 14 amino acids. CDR1 and CDR2 (germline): MDHEN, SYDVKM. The CDR3 DNA sequence: TGTGCCAGCAGCCTAGCCGCATGGAACACTGAAGCTTTCTTT. Protein sequence: CASSLAAWNTEAFF. The entire variable domain, with the rest obtained from reference TRBV28 and TRBJ1-1, is as follows: DVKVTQSSRYLVKRTGEKVFLECVQDMDHENMFWYRQDPGLGLRLIYFSYDVKMKEKGDIPEGYSVSREKKERFSLILESASTNQTSMYLCASSLAAWNTEAFFGQGTRLTVV.

This chain connects TRBV5-1 to TRBJ2-2; D unclear. There are 15 residues in the CDR3. The V and J ends lost 0 bases and 1 base respectively, with 7 bases between them. Germline V gives CDR1 SGHRS, CDR2 YFSETQ. The CDR3 region is CASSLAGLNTGELFF. The CDR3 bases are TGCGCCAGCAGCTTGGCGGGTTTGAACACCGGGGAGCTGTTTTTT.

The rearrangement joins TRBV7-2 to TRBJ2-7, with TRBD2 matching over 7 bases. CDR3 size: 15 residues. V trimming: 1 base; J trimming: 3 bases; junction bases outside the gene matches: 6. Germline assignment: CDR1 SGHTA and CDR2 FQGNSA. The CDR3 bases are TGTGCCAGCAGCTTAGGGCCTCGGGGGGACTACGAGCAGTACTTC. It yields the protein CASSLGPRGDYEQYF.

The sample holds one count of this clone. This sample also contains other DNA sequences that code for the same CDR3. CDR3 sequence (DNA): TGCGCCAGCAGCTGGGACTTCTACAATGAGCAGTTCTTC. Its protein is CASSWDFYNEQFF. The chain joins TRBV5-1 to TRBJ2-1, with D possibly matching TRBD2 (6 bases). The CDR3 sequence is 13 residues long. CDR1 is SGHRS and CDR2 is YFSETQ in the germline V gene. Trimming took off 3 bases at V and 3 bases at J, with 7 bases between the two ends. The full variable domain, completed using reference TRBV5-1 and TRBJ2-1, is KAGVTQTPRYLIKTRGQQVTLSCSPISGHRSVSWYQQTPGQGLQFLFEYFSETQRNKGNFPGRFSGRQFSNSRSEMNVSTLELGDSALYLCASSWDFYNEQFFGPGTRLTVL.

This clone came up a few times. The chain uses TRBV19 and TRBJ1-2, with no clear D. Trimming pared 3 bases from V and 8 bases from J, leaving 13 bases between. The CDR3 runs to 13 residues. The germline V gene encodes CDR1 LNHDA and CDR2 SQIVND (reference sequence). CDR3 in amino acids: CASSMEGTKGYTF. CDR3 coding DNA: TGTGCCAGTAGTATGGAGGGAACGAAGGGCTACACCTTC.

The chain employs TRBV2 and TRBJ2-2; D not certain. Trimming left V 7 bases short and J 1 base short, with 10 bases between. This CDR3 is built from 14 residues. CDR1 and CDR2 from the germline V gene are SNHLY and FYNNEI. The CDR3 DNA reads TGTGCCAGCATTAGGACCGGGAACACCGGGGAGCTGTTTTTT. Amino acids: CASIRTGNTGELFF. Looking up the rest from reference TRBV2 and TRBJ2-2 gives the full variable domain: EPEVTQTPSHQVTQMGQEVILRCVPISNHLYFYWYRQILGQKVEFLVSFYNNEISEKSEIFDDQFSVERPDGSNFTLKIRSTKLEDSAMYFCASIRTGNTGELFFGEGSRLTVL.

In its sample, this clone was seen once. The chain is built from TRBV6-6 and TRBJ1-2; 8 nucleotides align to TRBD1. V shed 5 bases, J shed 3 bases, and the junction held 2 bases outside the gene matches. The CDR3 is 13 amino acids. Germline values: CDR1 MNHNY, CDR2 SVGAGI (reference sequence). The CDR3 DNA is TGTGCCAGCAGTGGGACAGGCGACTATGGCTACACCTTC. Residues: CASSGTGDYGYTF.

As concerns this clone: Other DNA sequences from this sample encode an identical CDR3 as well. The V call is TRBV11-2, the J call TRBJ1-5; D unresolved. Germline V gene sequence: CDR1 SGHAT, CDR2 FQNNGV. V lost 2 bases and J lost 4, with 6 bases in between. CDR3 size: 13 residues. The CDR3 loop is CASSLTQNQPQHF. The CDR3 nucleotides read TGTGCCAGCAGCTTAACCCAAAATCAGCCCCAGCATTTT.

This clone was picked up a small number of times. The CDR3 reads CASSWGLAEVDTQYF. The CDR3 DNA sequence: TGTGCCAGCAGCTGGGGACTAGCGGAGGTAGATACGCAGTATTTT. The chain recombines TRBV7-9 with TRBJ2-3; 11 nucleotides agree with TRBD2. V lost 4 bases to trimming and J lost 5 bases; unmatched junction nucleotides: 5. CDR1 and CDR2 from the germline V gene are SEHNR and FQNEAQ (reference sequence). The CDR3 runs to 15 residues.

The rearrangement links TRBV18 to TRBJ1-2, with 10 bases lining up with TRBD1. The junction had 8 bases not matched to a gene; V was cut back by 3 bases and J by 7 bases. This CDR3 spans 15 amino acids. Germline values: CDR1 KGHSH, CDR2 LQKENI. The CDR3 is CASSPGTGESGGYTF. As DNA, the CDR3 is TGTGCCAGCTCACCCGGGACAGGGGAATCGGGTGGCTACACCTTC. Together with reference TRBV18 and TRBJ1-2, the CDR3 gives the full variable domain: NAGVMQNPRHLVRRRGQEARLRCSPMKGHSHVYWYRQLPEEGLKFMVYLQKENIIDESGMPKERFSAEFPKEGPSILRIQQVVRGDSAAYFCASSPGTGESGGYTFGSGTRLTVV.

The chain combines TRBV11-2 with TRBJ1-3; D unclear. Trimming took 2 bases from V and 1 from J, leaving 3 bases between them. The length of the CDR3 is 13 residues. Germline CDR1 SGHAT, CDR2 FQNNGV. Here the CDR3 reads CASSLTSGNTIYF. CDR3 DNA sequence: TGTGCCAGCAGCTTAACTTCTGGAAACACCATATATTTT. The complete variable domain, with remaining parts taken from reference TRBV11-2 and TRBJ1-3, reads EAGVAQSPRYKIIEKRQSVAFWCNPISGHATLYWYQQILGQGPKLLIQFQNNGVVDDSQLPKDRFSAERLKGVDSTLKIQPAKLEDSAVYLCASSLTSGNTIYFGEGSWLTVV.

This sequence joins TRBV5-1 and TRBJ2-5, with D possibly being TRBD2 (6 bases). Trimming left V 4 bases short and J 3 bases short, with 25 bases between. The germline V gene has CDR1 SGHRS and CDR2 YFSETQ. This CDR3 has 18 amino acids. The CDR3 bases are TGCGCCAGCAGCCTTCCGACTGGCTCCAGCGGGTTGGAAGAGACCCAGTACTTC. Translated, it gives CASSLPTGSSGLEETQYF. The complete variable domain, with remaining parts taken from reference TRBV5-1 and TRBJ2-5, reads KAGVTQTPRYLIKTRGQQVTLSCSPISGHRSVSWYQQTPGQGLQFLFEYFSETQRNKGNFPGRFSGRQFSNSRSEMNVSTLELGDSALYLCASSLPTGSSGLEETQYFGPGTRLLVL.

The chain has TRBV2 and TRBJ2-7; the match to TRBD1 covers 12 bases. V gave up 5 bases and J gave up 7 bases; unmatched junction bases: 9. Germline CDR1 and CDR2: SNHLY and FYNNEI. The CDR3 consists of 15 residues. The CDR3 coding sequence is TGTGCCAGCAGTATTTCGGGACAGGGGGCGGAAGAGCAGTACTTC. Translating it yields CASSISGQGAEEQYF.

The chain combines TRBV5-4 with TRBJ1-1, with D unclear. Germline CDR1 SGHNT, CDR2 YYREEE (reference sequence). Trimming cost V 2 bases and J 3 bases, with 11 bases left between them. There are 14 residues in the CDR3. In DNA form, the CDR3 reads TGTGCCAGCAGCTTAACTCATGTGCACACTGAAGCTTTCTTT. It codes for CASSLTHVHTEAFF.

J is TRBJ2-7 and V is TRBV10-3; 7 bases map to TRBD1. The CDR3 loop spans 12 amino acids. Germline CDR1 reads ENHRY; CDR2 reads SYGVKD. Trimming took 10 bases from V and 4 from J; bases not matched to a gene: 7. CDR3 sequence reads: CATMDRYYEQYF. The CDR3 coding sequence is TGTGCCACAATGGACAGGTATTACGAGCAGTACTTC.

Worth noting for this clone: Other DNA sequences in the sample encode the same CDR3. The V call is TRBV30, the J call TRBJ2-5; TRBD2 might be the D (5 bases). The germline gives CDR1 GTSNPN, CDR2 SVGIG (reference sequence). V was clipped by 2 bases and J by 5 bases, with 6 bases between them. The CDR3 runs 11 residues. The DNA for the CDR3 is TGTGCCTGGAGTCCGGGGGAGACCCAGTACTTC. Protein product: CAWSPGETQYF. The full variable domain, completed using reference TRBV30 and TRBJ2-5, is SQTIHQWPATLVQPVGSPLSLECTVEGTSNPNLYWYRQAAGRGLQLLFYSVGIGQISSEVPQNLSASRPQDRQFILSSKKLLLSDSGFYLCAWSPGETQYFGPGTRLLVL.

The chain carries TRBV19 and TRBJ2-2, with 12 bases matching TRBD1. The ends lost 9 bases at V and 5 bases at J; junction bases unmatched: 4. Looked up from germline, CDR1 is LNHDA and CDR2 is SQIVND (reference sequence). The CDR3 is 14 amino acids. The CDR3 coding sequence is TGTGCCAGACTGGGACAGGGGGCAACCGGGGAGCTGTTTTTT. It yields the protein CARLGQGATGELFF.

This clone has only one observation. This chain connects TRBV20-1 to TRBJ2-5, with a possible D match to TRBD1 (6 bases). The CDR3 has 11 residues. Germline V lookup: CDR1 DFQATT, CDR2 SNEGSKA (reference sequence). V lost 8 bases and J 5 bases, leaving 12 bases between the germline ends. This chain's CDR3 is CSSGQWETQYF. Here the CDR3 DNA reads TGCAGTTCTGGACAGTGGGAGACCCAGTACTTC.

A remark on this clone: This probably arose from a read error, given a far larger clone one base away. This sample includes further DNA sequences coding for the same CDR3. The chain is built from TRBV7-6 and TRBJ1-1; D might be TRBD1 (6 bases). This CDR3 is 13 amino acids long. Germline lookup yields CDR1 SGHVS and CDR2 FNYEAQ. V lost 3 bases to trimming and J lost 1 base, with 6 bases between them. This chain's CDR3 is CASSLGQNTEAFF. The DNA of the CDR3 is TGTGCCAGCAGCTTGGGACAGAACACTGAAGCTTTCTTT.

Details on this clone: Other DNA sequences of this sample code for an identical CDR3. This sequence joins TRBV29-1 and TRBJ2-7; 7 bases are a match to TRBD1. CDR1 is SQVTM, CDR2 ANQGSEA, per germline. Germline trimming cut 0 bases from V and 4 bases from J; bases unmatched to any gene: 6. The CDR3 contains 14 residues. The CDR3 here is CSVEERDRLYEQYF. In nucleotides, the CDR3 is TGCAGCGTTGAAGAAAGGGACAGACTATACGAGCAGTACTTC.

The chain is built from TRBV6-6 and TRBJ2-7; TRBD1 matches at 7 bases. The CDR3 spans 14 residues. Germline V gene sequence: CDR1 MNHNY, CDR2 SVGAGI (reference sequence). V trimming: 2 bases; J trimming: 5 bases; junction bases outside the gene matches: 6. The CDR3 sequence: CASSYDRAFHEQYF. The CDR3 bases are TGTGCCAGCAGTTACGACAGGGCGTTCCACGAGCAGTACTTC.

This clone occurred a few times. V usage is TRBV10-3 and J usage is TRBJ2-3; 12 nucleotides match TRBD2. J was trimmed by 3 bases and V by 2 bases; bases with no gene match: 6. CDR3 length: 17 residues. Germline V gene data show CDR1 as ENHRY and CDR2 as SYGVKD. DNA for the CDR3: TGTGCCATCAGTGAGCGACTAGCGGGAGTGGGTACAGATACGCAGTATTTT. This translates into CAISERLAGVGTDTQYF.

The chain employs TRBV11-2 and TRBJ2-1; D remains unclear. CDR1 and CDR2 from the germline V gene are SGHAT and FQNNGV. The CDR3 runs to 15 residues. The V and J ends lost 6 bases and 0 bases respectively, with 12 bases between them. The CDR3 nucleotides read TGTGCCAGCAGGCCGACGAGTGGCTCCTACAATGAGCAGTTCTTC. Protein sequence: CASRPTSGSYNEQFF.

This clone was counted between two and nine times. The genes are TRBV2 and TRBJ2-5; perhaps D is TRBD1 or TRBD2 (5 bases each). Germline assignment: CDR1 SNHLY and CDR2 FYNNEI. The V gene lost 7 bases and the J gene lost 5 bases, with 20 bases spanning the gap. CDR3 length equals 15 residues. For the CDR3, the DNA is TGTGCCAGCACCTTGCAGGGTCTCTGGGGGGAGACCCAGTACTTC. This sequence encodes CASTLQGLWGETQYF.

V gene TRBV5-4 combines with J gene TRBJ1-2; D uncertain. The CDR3 has 15 amino acids. Germline lookup yields CDR1 SGHNT and CDR2 YYREEE (reference sequence). Trimming left V 3 bases short and J 4 bases short, with 16 bases between. The CDR3 region is CASSSGMQGRYGYTF. The CDR3 DNA sequence: TGTGCCAGCAGCTCGGGCATGCAAGGTCGCTATGGCTACACCTTC.

The chain is built from TRBV11-2 and TRBJ2-7; 7 bases are shared with TRBD1. CDR1 is SGHAT, CDR2 FQNNGV, per germline. J was trimmed by 10 bases and V by 3 bases; bases with no gene match: 6. This CDR3 is 12 amino acids long. The chain's CDR3 is CASSFTGVGQYF. As DNA, the CDR3 is TGTGCCAGCAGCTTCACAGGGGTCGGCCAGTACTTC.